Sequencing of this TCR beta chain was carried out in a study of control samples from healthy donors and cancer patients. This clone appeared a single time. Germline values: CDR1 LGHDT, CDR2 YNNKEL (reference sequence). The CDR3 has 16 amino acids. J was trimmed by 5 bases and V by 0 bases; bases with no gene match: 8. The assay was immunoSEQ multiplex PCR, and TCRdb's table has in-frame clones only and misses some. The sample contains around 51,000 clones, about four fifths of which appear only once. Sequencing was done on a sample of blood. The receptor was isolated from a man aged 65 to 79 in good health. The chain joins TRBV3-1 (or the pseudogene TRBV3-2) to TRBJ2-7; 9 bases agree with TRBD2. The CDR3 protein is CASSQDLAGVEDEQYF. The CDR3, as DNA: TGTGCCAGCAGCCAAGATTTAGCGGGAGTCGAGGACGAGCAGTACTTC.